This T cell receptor beta chain was identified during a study of a mutant IDH1 vaccine in newly diagnosed glioma. As for the study in general: Most had both radiotherapy and temozolomide beforehand; others had only one. Whole-study findings and limits: Vaccine-induced responses were seen in about 95% of patients, spanning several MHC alleles.

Germline-derived CDR1 and CDR2 are MNHEY and SVGAGI. Trimming removed 10 bases at V and 0 bases at J, with 12 bases between. This CDR3 has 13 amino acids. TCRdb keeps only in-frame clones here, not all; method: immunoSEQ multiplex PCR. The sample shows 30,000 to 45,000 clones, 90% to 95% of them seen only once. A note on this clone: Its antigen is unidentified.

Time point here: week 5, during vaccination. The investigators gave 300 ug of mutant IDH1 20-mer peptide in each vaccine dose, together with topical imiquimod. New WHO grade 3 or 4 astrocytomas that were IDH1-mutant and ATRX-lost occurred in the donors. The chain joins TRBV6-5 to TRBJ1-2; a weak D match, TRBD1 (5 bases). The source of this sequence is a man aged 50 to 59 with glioma. Sequencing used PBMCs, obtained from a glioma patient whose treatment included an IDH1 peptide vaccine. In nucleotides, the CDR3 is TGTGCCACCCGGGGCGGTTCTAACTATGGCTACACCTTC. Its translation: CATRGGSNYGYTF.